The 12 T cell receptor beta chains listed next were all sequenced from one sample in a study of T cell clonality in common variable immunodeficiency. Clones were read by immunoSEQ multiplex PCR, and TCRdb kept only the in-frame ones, dropping some. The sample is made up of roughly 70,000 clones, none counted only once. The material sequenced was peripheral blood mononuclear cells. These receptors all stem from a person between 18 and 75 years old in good health.

This clone was picked up many times. The missing CDR3 end, 3 residues past where the read stops, is filled in from the germline J gene. The J gene is TRBJ1-5, the V gene TRBV20-1, with 8 bases matching TRBD1. The junction had 12 bases not matched to a gene; V was cut back by 5 bases and J by 6 bases. CDR3 length: 15 residues. Germline CDR1 is DFQATT and CDR2 is SNEGSKA (reference sequence). This CDR3 reads CSAWGDRGGSQPQHF. The part of the CDR3 DNA that was read is TGCAGTGCTTGGGGAGACAGGGGCGGTAGTCAGCCC.

There are many counts of this clone. The sequence runs out 3 residues before the end of the CDR3; the remainder is reconstructed from the germline J gene. The chain recombines TRBV20-1 with TRBJ2-2, with TRBD1 matching 7 bases. CDR3 length: 15 residues. Germline V gives CDR1 DFQATT, CDR2 SNEGSKA (reference sequence). The CDR3 here is CSAWSTGVHTGELFF. The CDR3 DNA, read in part, is TGCAGCGCTTGGTCAACAGGGGTTCACACCGGGGAG.

This clone was observed many times. The read is 3 residues too short to cover the CDR3 end, so that end is filled in from the germline J gene. The V and J genes are TRBV18 and TRBJ2-2; maybe TRBD2 (6 bases). Germline values: CDR1 KGHSH, CDR2 LQKENI. V dropped 2 bases and J dropped 1 base, with 11 bases sitting between them. CDR3 length equals 16 residues. The CDR3 here is CASSPGSRENTGELFF. The DNA read from the CDR3 is TGTGCCAGCTCACCAGGGTCGCGGGAGAACACCGGGGAG.

The table lists this clone with many counts. The CDR3 end falls 3 residues outside the read, so it is completed with the germline J gene. The rearrangement links TRBV30 to TRBJ1-6, with 9 bases aligning to TRBD1. This CDR3 contains 17 residues. Germline lookup yields CDR1 GTSNPN and CDR2 SVGIG (reference sequence). J was trimmed by 1 base and V by 2 bases; bases with no gene match: 6. The CDR3 loop reads CAWSPGTGFSYNSPLHF. CDR3 DNA, as far as it was read: TGTGCCTGGAGTCCGGGGACAGGGTTTTCCTATAATTCACCC.

Ten or more counts support this clone. The CDR3 end lies 3 residues beyond the end of the read and is filled in from the germline J gene. This chain uses TRBV4-2 with TRBJ2-7; TRBD1 aligns across 10 bases. V was clipped by 1 base and J by 3 bases; unmatched bases: 6. In germline, CDR1 is LGHNA, CDR2 YNFKEQ. The CDR3 is made up of 16 amino acids. This CDR3 is CASSQGGQGELYEQYF. The DNA read from the CDR3 is TGTGCCAGCAGCCAAGGCGGACAGGGGGAACTCTACGAG.

This clone came up a few times. The read ends 3 residues before the CDR3 terminus; that terminus is restored from the germline J gene. The chain has TRBV7-8 and TRBJ1-1, with 7 bases matching TRBD1. Per germline, CDR1 SGHVS and CDR2 FQNEAQ. The junction had 8 bases not matched to a gene; V was cut back by 3 bases and J by 1 base. This CDR3 is 16 amino acids long. CDR3 DNA, as far as it was read: TGTGCCAGCAGCTTGTTGCCGGGACAGAGGAACACTGAA. Residues: CASSLLPGQRNTE. The entire CDR3 protein reads CASSLLPGQRNTEAFF.

This clone was detected many times. The read halts 3 residues ahead of the CDR3 end, with the missing end drawn from the germline J gene. The chain employs TRBV20-1 and TRBJ2-5; D might be TRBD1 (6 bases). The CDR3 runs to 12 residues. V was pared by 6 bases and J by 5 bases, with 13 bases between. CDR1 is DFQATT, CDR2 SNEGSKA, per germline (reference sequence). The covered CDR3 bases are TGCAGTGCCCTCAGGGGAAGTGAGACC. Translation gives CSALRGSET. The complete CDR3 sequence is CSALRGSETQYF.

This clone was counted ten times or more. The read comes to an end 3 residues before the CDR3 does, leaving the germline J gene to fill in the end. The rearrangement links TRBV6-4 to TRBJ1-2; 10 bases align to TRBD1. The germline V gene encodes CDR1 MRHNA and CDR2 SNTAGT. CDR3 size: 15 residues. The CDR3 sequence is CASSVDRGRSGGYTF. The CDR3 DNA, read in part, is TGTGCCAGCAGTGTCGACAGGGGGCGATCGGGGGGC.

This clone was recorded at least ten times. The read gets to within 3 residues of the CDR3 end, and the germline J gene fills in the rest. V gene TRBV7-8 combines with J gene TRBJ2-5, with a tentative D call TRBD2 (5 bases). The CDR3 is made up of 14 amino acids. The V gene's germline CDR1 is SGHVS and CDR2 FQNEAQ. Trimming left V 5 bases short and J 0 bases short, with 10 bases between. The CDR3 bases that were read are TGTGCCAGCAGCACTAGAACGTACCAAGAGACC. Protein: CASSTRTYQET. The full CDR3 sequence reads CASSTRTYQETQYF.

This clone was counted at least ten times. From the germline J gene comes the end of the CDR3, since the read stops 3 residues before it. V is TRBV2 and J is TRBJ2-7, with a tentative D call TRBD1 (6 bases). Per germline, CDR1 SNHLY and CDR2 FYNNEI. The CDR3 totals 14 residues. Trimming stripped 3 bases from V and 5 bases from J, with 14 bases between. Partial CDR3 DNA: TGTGCCAGCAGTGATGGGGGCCTTTCCGACGAG. Its translation is CASSDGGLSDE. The CDR3 as a whole reads CASSDGGLSDEQYF.

At least ten counts were recorded for this clone. Here the CDR3 reads CASSEALRGTQETQYF. The CDR3 bases that were read are TGTGCCAGCAGTGAAGCGCTTCGGGGGACCCAAGAGACC. The genes are TRBV2 and TRBJ2-5, with a possible D match to TRBD2 (6 bases). From the germline J gene comes the end of the CDR3, since the read stops 3 residues before it. CDR1 SNHLY and CDR2 FYNNEI come from the germline V gene. Trimming removed 0 bases at V and 1 base at J, with 12 bases between. The CDR3 has 16 residues.

This clone was detected many times. The CDR3 extends 3 residues past the end of the read, so its final part is completed from the germline J gene. This sequence joins TRBV10-1 and TRBJ2-7; 10 bases are shared with TRBD1. J gave up 6 bases and V 0 bases, and 5 bases lay outside the gene matches. Per germline, CDR1 WNHNN and CDR2 SYGVQD (reference sequence). The CDR3 loop spans 15 amino acids. The part of the CDR3 DNA that was read is TGCGCCAGCAGTGAGTCGAGGACAGGGGGGAGCGAG. The encoded protein is CASSESRTGGSE. The full-length CDR3 reads as CASSESRTGGSEQYF.